This entry lists 25 T cell receptor beta chains sequenced from one sample in a study of beta chain features in type 1 diabetes. Findings and caveats of the study: TCRB CDR3s were moderately but significantly shorter in Type 1 diabetes patients in all four CD4+ subsets.

These receptors' targets are unknown. TCRB transcripts that were expressed got sequenced, as all of the isolated RNA had been reverse transcribed. The data were produced by immunoSEQ multiplex PCR, yet TCRdb's version contains in-frame clones alone and is incomplete. The data hold about 370,000 clones, with 9.6% observed a single time. Sequencing was carried out using central memory CD4+ T cells from blood. All receptors come from a man aged 30-40 years with type 1 diabetes.

This chain links TRBV5-4 with TRBJ2-5; perhaps TRBD2 as D (5 bases). The germline V gene has CDR1 SGHNT and CDR2 YYREEE (reference sequence). CDR3 length: 13 residues. CDR3 DNA sequence: TGTGCAGCAAGTAGGGAGTACCAAGAGACCCAGTACTTC. It yields the protein CAASREYQETQYF.

This chain links TRBV29-1 with TRBJ2-7; perhaps D is TRBD1 or TRBD2 (8 bases each). CDR3 length equals 13 residues. V lost 6 bases and J 9 bases, leaving 21 bases between the germline ends. From germline, CDR1 is SQVTM and CDR2 ANQGSEA. CDR3: CSVPGGQGARQYF. CDR3 coding DNA: TGCAGCGTCCCGGGGGGGCAGGGGGCCCGGCAGTACTTC.

This clone was counted only a few times. The V and J genes are TRBV6-6 and TRBJ1-5, with D unclear. The germline gives CDR1 MNHNY, CDR2 SVGAGI (reference sequence). This CDR3 is built from 14 residues. V lost 3 bases and J lost 3, with 9 bases in between. CDR3 loop: CASSYGRINQPQHF. The CDR3 nucleotides are TGTGCCAGCAGTTATGGGCGGATCAATCAGCCCCAGCATTTT.

This clone came up many times. V usage is TRBV18 and J usage is TRBJ2-3, with 13 bases that match TRBD2. V lost 3 bases, J lost 11 bases, and 11 bases stayed unmatched. Germline CDR1 and CDR2: KGHSH and LQKENI. This CDR3 region has 16 residues. CDR3 DNA: TGTGCCAGCTCACCCCGGGGGACTAGCGGGACGCTTGTGCAGTATTTT. It specifies CASSPRGTSGTLVQYF.

The V and J genes are TRBV5-1 and TRBJ2-7; weak D call: TRBD1 (5 bases). There are 13 residues in the CDR3. Germline loops: CDR1 SGHRS, CDR2 YFSETQ. V lost 4 bases, J lost 7 bases, and 15 bases lay in between. DNA of the CDR3: TGCGCCAGCAGCCCTGCCAGGGTGGGGGAGCAGTACTTC. Translation gives CASSPARVGEQYF.

The chain uses TRBV6-5 and TRBJ1-1, with D tentatively TRBD1 (5 bases). Germline assignment: CDR1 MNHEY and CDR2 SVGAGI. The CDR3 sequence is 11 residues long. V gave up 7 bases and J gave up 13 bases, with 16 bases separating them. CDR3 nucleotides: TGTGCCAGCAAGGACAACCAAGGTGATTTCTTT. Translation gives CASKDNQGDFF.

The chain employs TRBV4-2 and TRBJ2-7, with D possibly TRBD1 on 6 matching bases. Germline assignment: CDR1 LGHNA and CDR2 YNFKEQ. CDR3 length: 14 residues. Trimming took 3 bases from V and 1 from J, leaving 10 bases between them. CDR3 in amino acids: CASSQDRGSYEQYF. CDR3 DNA sequence: TGTGCCAGCAGCCAGGACAGAGGGTCCTACGAGCAGTACTTC.

The chain joins TRBV19 to TRBJ2-1; D not certain. Germline CDR1 LNHDA, CDR2 SQIVND (reference sequence). Between the trimmed V and J ends, which lost 1 base and 5 bases, there was a span of 6 bases. The CDR3 sequence is 13 residues long. The CDR3: CASSIGNNNEQFF. The DNA for the CDR3 is TGTGCCAGTAGTATAGGTAACAACAATGAGCAGTTCTTC.

This clone appeared a few times. The chain has TRBV5-1 and TRBJ2-3, with 8 bases lining up with TRBD1. Trimming cost V 4 bases and J 6 bases; bases outside gene matches: 4. Germline assignment: CDR1 SGHRS and CDR2 YFSETQ. The CDR3 runs to 13 residues. CDR3: CASSGQGGDTQYF. CDR3 bases: TGCGCCAGCAGCGGACAGGGTGGGGATACGCAGTATTTT.

This clone appeared many times. Other DNA sequences in the same sample also yield this CDR3. The rearrangement joins TRBV7-9 to TRBJ2-5, with no clear D. Trimming cost V 4 bases and J 0 bases, with 3 bases left between them. CDR3 length equals 12 residues. Germline CDR1 reads SEHNR; CDR2 reads FQNEAQ (reference sequence). CDR3: CASSSYQETQYF. The DNA of the CDR3 is TGTGCCAGCAGCTCATACCAAGAGACCCAGTACTTC.

This clone came up a few times. The V call is TRBV5-6, the J call TRBJ1-5; D is ambiguous. Germline assignment: CDR1 SGHDT and CDR2 YYEEEE. V was cut by 2 bases and J by 0 bases, with 9 bases left in between. This CDR3 spans 15 amino acids. This chain's CDR3 is CASSFGVGSNQPQHF. The CDR3 DNA sequence: TGTGCCAGCAGCTTTGGTGTAGGTAGCAATCAGCCCCAGCATTTT.

V is TRBV5-4 and J is TRBJ1-1, with TRBD1 as a possible D gene (5 bases). Trimming took off 0 bases at V and 9 bases at J, with 12 bases between the two ends. The germline gives CDR1 SGHNT, CDR2 YYREEE (reference sequence). This CDR3 spans 13 amino acids. CDR3 sequence: CASSLVGDRKAFF. The CDR3, as DNA: TGTGCCAGCAGCTTGGTGGGGGATAGGAAAGCTTTCTTT.

This sequence joins TRBV6-5 and TRBJ2-1, with a weak D call TRBD2 (5 bases). Trimming shortened V by 5 bases and J by 2 bases, and 10 bases separated the two germline ends. The CDR3 covers 14 residues. Germline lookup yields CDR1 MNHEY and CDR2 SVGAGI. CDR3: CASSSSDTYNEQFF. CDR3 coding DNA: TGTGCCAGCAGTAGTAGCGATACCTACAATGAGCAGTTCTTC.

This clone came up a few times. This rearrangement joins TRBV7-3 to TRBJ2-3, with D possibly called TRBD1 or TRBD2 (6 bases each). Per the germline V gene, CDR1 is SGHTA and CDR2 is FQGTGA. V shed 6 bases and J shed 8 bases, with 21 bases lying between them. This CDR3 has 15 residues. For the CDR3, the DNA is TGTGCCAGCAGTCTCGGGGGCGTCGGAAAGTCTACGCAGTATTTT. Its protein is CASSLGGVGKSTQYF. The full variable domain, its missing parts supplied by reference TRBV7-3 and TRBJ2-3, is GAGVSQTPSNKVTEKGKYVELRCDPISGHTALYWYRQSLGQGPEFLIYFQGTGAADDSGLPNDRFFAVRPEGSVSTLKIQRTERGDSAVYLCASSLGGVGKSTQYFGPGTRLTVL.

The rearrangement uses TRBV10-2 and TRBJ2-1, with D perhaps TRBD2 (6 bases). Germline assignment: CDR1 WSHSY and CDR2 SAAADI. V was shortened by 2 bases and J by 4 bases, with 9 bases between the two germline ends. This CDR3 comprises 14 residues. CDR3 in amino acids: CASSEEEGYNEQFF. CDR3 DNA: TGCGCCAGCAGTGAGGAGGAGGGGTACAATGAGCAGTTCTTC.

This sequence joins TRBV7-3 and TRBJ2-7, with D possibly matching TRBD1 (6 bases). This CDR3 has 14 amino acids. The V end lost 2 bases, the J end lost 5 bases, and 13 bases lay between the germline ends. The germline V gene encodes CDR1 SGHTA and CDR2 FQGTGA. CDR3 DNA sequence: TGTGCCAGCAGCTTATCTTACAGGGATCACGAGCAGTACTTC. It translates to CASSLSYRDHEQYF.

This clone was counted only a few times. The chain carries TRBV2 and TRBJ2-5; D might be TRBD1 or TRBD2, each matching 5 bases. Germline V gives CDR1 SNHLY, CDR2 FYNNEI. CDR3 length: 14 amino acids. Trimming removed 6 bases at V and 3 bases at J, with 14 bases between. DNA of the CDR3: TGTGCCAGCAGCTCCGGGGCAGCTGAAGAGACCCAGTACTTC. Translated, it gives CASSSGAAEETQYF.

This chain links TRBV7-3 with TRBJ1-1, with a tentative D call TRBD1 (5 bases). CDR3 length: 13 amino acids. V was pared by 7 bases and J by 4 bases, with 13 bases between. Germline CDR1 and CDR2: SGHTA and FQGTGA. The CDR3 reads CASTVGTGTEAFF. CDR3 bases: TGTGCCAGCACGGTTGGGACGGGCACTGAAGCTTTCTTT. Using reference TRBV7-3 and TRBJ1-1 for the parts outside the CDR3, the full variable domain is GAGVSQTPSNKVTEKGKYVELRCDPISGHTALYWYRQSLGQGPEFLIYFQGTGAADDSGLPNDRFFAVRPEGSVSTLKIQRTERGDSAVYLCASTVGTGTEAFFGQGTRLTVV.

In its sample, this clone was seen a few times. This sample includes further DNA sequences coding for the same CDR3. The V gene is TRBV9, the J gene TRBJ2-2, with D uncertain. Germline loops: CDR1 SGDLS, CDR2 YYNGEE. V was trimmed by 0 bases and J by 5 bases, leaving 5 bases between them. CDR3 size: 13 residues. The CDR3 loop reads CASSVATTGELFF. CDR3 DNA: TGTGCCAGCAGCGTAGCTACGACCGGGGAGCTGTTTTTT.

This clone was picked up a small number of times. CDR3 sequence reads: CASSLRRDEYNEQFF. The CDR3 bases are TGTGCCAGCAGCTTAAGGAGGGATGAATACAATGAGCAGTTCTTC. The rearrangement links TRBV11-1 to TRBJ2-1, with D possibly being TRBD2 (6 bases). Germline V lookup: CDR1 SGHAT, CDR2 FQDESV (reference sequence). V was trimmed by 2 bases and J by 4 bases, leaving 12 bases between them. This CDR3 has 15 residues.

J is TRBJ1-1 and V is TRBV5-1; 8 nucleotides agree with TRBD1. The CDR3 spans 15 residues. After removal of 4 bases from V and 1 base from J, the junction contained 6 bases not matched to a gene. Germline-derived CDR1 and CDR2 are SGHRS and YFSETQ. CDR3 region: CASSPLGTGNTEAFF. CDR3 coding DNA: TGCGCCAGCAGCCCCTTAGGGACAGGGAACACTGAAGCTTTCTTT.

This clone was seen ten or more times. This chain joins TRBV4-3 and TRBJ2-7, with D possibly TRBD1 on 6 matching bases. The CDR3 is made up of 16 amino acids. V gave up 2 bases and J gave up 0 bases, with 14 bases separating them. Germline CDR1 reads LGHNA; CDR2 reads YSLEER. The DNA of the CDR3 is TGCGCCAGCAGCCAAAATTTGGACAGCAGCTCCTACGAGCAGTACTTC. Amino acid sequence: CASSQNLDSSSYEQYF.

This clone was detected a few times. The J gene is TRBJ2-3, the V gene TRBV5-6; 9 nucleotides agree with TRBD1. V trimming: 0 bases; J trimming: 2 bases; junction bases outside the gene matches: 1. The CDR3 consists of 15 residues. In germline, CDR1 is SGHDT, CDR2 YYEEEE. The CDR3 loop is CASSLGTGVTDTQYF. The CDR3 DNA is TGTGCCAGCAGCTTGGGGACAGGGGTCACAGATACGCAGTATTTT.

This clone was found many times. The rearrangement uses TRBV7-2 and TRBJ1-1; the D gene is possibly TRBD1 (6 bases). The germline V gene encodes CDR1 SGHTA and CDR2 FQGNSA. Trimming pared 3 bases from V and 3 bases from J, leaving 20 bases between. This CDR3 is built from 17 residues. CDR3 in DNA: TGTGCCAGCAGCTTTAGTCGGTTCGGGGGGCGCGACACTGAAGCTTTCTTT. It is translated as CASSFSRFGGRDTEAFF.

This clone was seen more than once but under ten times. The chain joins TRBV11-2 to TRBJ2-1; unclear D gene. Germline values: CDR1 SGHAT, CDR2 FQNNGV. This CDR3 contains 13 residues. V lost 4 bases to trimming and J lost 7 bases, with 11 bases between them. CDR3 coding DNA: TGTGCCAGCAGCTACCTAGACTTGAATGAGCAGTTCTTC. Residues: CASSYLDLNEQFF.